The 21 T cell receptor beta chains in this list originate from one sample, sequenced in a study of CD8 T cells in ankylosing spondylitis. TCRdb reprocessed the 5' RACE reads via MiXCR and lists one record per CDR3 protein. Here the sample spans some 26,000 distinct CDR3 sequences, about a sixth being singletons. The material sequenced was blood. The receptors shown here come from a male donor with ankylosing spondylitis or in good health (not recorded which).

V and J are TRBV11-2 and TRBJ1-1; D may be TRBD1 (5 bases). Germline values: CDR1 SGHAT, CDR2 FQNNGV. The CDR3 consists of 13 residues. Trimming left V 2 bases short and J 4 bases short, with 8 bases between. DNA of the CDR3: TGTGCCAGCAGCTTAATGGGACCCACTGAAGCTTTCTTT. Translation gives CASSLMGPTEAFF.

V gene TRBV28 combines with J gene TRBJ2-7; 7 nucleotides match TRBD1. Germline V gene data show CDR1 as MDHEN and CDR2 as SYDVKM. This CDR3 contains 13 residues. Trimming cost V 3 bases and J 3 bases; bases outside gene matches: 2. The CDR3 sequence: CASSFPGGYEQYV. The CDR3 nucleotides read TGTGCCAGCAGTTTCCCAGGGGGCTACGAGCAGTACGTC.

This clonotype was found a few times. The chain recombines TRBV9 with TRBJ2-2, with TRBD1 identical over 8 bases. The V gene end was trimmed by 3 bases and the J gene end by 1 base; junction bases not matched to a gene: 5. The CDR3 has 16 amino acids. Germline assignment: CDR1 SGDLS and CDR2 YYNGEE. CDR3: CASSAGQGLNTGELFF. The DNA of the CDR3 is TGTGCCAGCAGCGCTGGACAGGGATTGAACACCGGGGAGCTGTTTTTT.

The genes are TRBV29-1 and TRBJ1-1; TRBD1 matches 7 bases. CDR1 is SQVTM and CDR2 is ANQGSEA in the germline V gene. J gave up 3 bases and V 3 bases, and 13 bases lay outside the gene matches. CDR3 length equals 16 residues. The DNA for the CDR3 is TGCAGCGTTGATCACCAACGGAGGGGGCGGGACACTGAAGCTTTCTTT. Residues: CSVDHQRRGRDTEAFF.

The CDR3 spells CASSLVGTSSTDTQYF. The CDR3 DNA follows: TGTGCCAGCAGTTTGGTGGGGACCTCTAGCACAGATACGCAGTATTTT. The rearrangement links TRBV27 to TRBJ2-3, with D perhaps assigned TRBD1 or TRBD2 (5 bases each). This CDR3 has 16 amino acids. Trimming shortened V by 3 bases and J by 0 bases, and 13 bases separated the two germline ends. CDR1 MNHEY and CDR2 SMNVEV come from the germline V gene (reference sequence).

This clonotype was counted only a few times. The chain carries TRBV7-8 and TRBJ2-5, with 10 positions matching TRBD1. This CDR3 is 14 amino acids long. Trimming took 5 bases from V and 5 from J; bases not matched to a gene: 5. Germline CDR1 and CDR2: SGHVS and FQNEAQ. The CDR3, as DNA: TGTGCCAGCAGCCCCAGGGACAGGGGCGAGACCCAGTACTTC. Its translation is CASSPRDRGETQYF.

The chain joins TRBV6-1 to TRBJ2-3; no firm D call. This CDR3 is built from 11 residues. Trimming shortened V by 4 bases and J by 4 bases, and 3 bases separated the two germline ends. CDR1 is MNHNS, CDR2 SASEGT, per germline. DNA of the CDR3: TGTGCCAGCAGTGCCGCAGATACGCAGTATTTT. Its protein is CASSAADTQYF.

The chain links TRBV4-3 to TRBJ2-1, with 14 bases matching TRBD2. CDR1 LGHNA and CDR2 YSLEER come from the germline V gene. The CDR3 has 17 residues. Trimming took 2 bases from V and 9 from J; bases not matched to a gene: 9. The DNA of the CDR3 is TGCGCCAGCAGCCAACCACCGGGACTAGCGGGAGTTGGTGAGCAGTTCTTC. Translation gives CASSQPPGLAGVGEQFF.

The CDR3 sequence is CASSHGPGSTYEQYF. The DNA for the CDR3 is TGTGCCAGCAGCCACGGTCCCGGATCCACCTACGAGCAGTACTTC. The rearrangement links TRBV4-2 to TRBJ2-7; D uncertain. Germline CDR1 and CDR2: LGHNA and YNFKEQ. This CDR3 region has 15 residues. Deletions cut 3 bases from V and 2 bases from J, with 14 bases between.

This clonotype was found once. V is TRBV14 and J is TRBJ2-7; no firm D call. V gave up 1 base and J gave up 3 bases, with 4 bases separating them. The CDR3 is 12 residues long. Germline CDR1 is SGHDN and CDR2 is FVKESK. The CDR3 nucleotides read TGTGCCAGCAGCCAAGCAGGCTACGAGCAGTACTTC. It encodes CASSQAGYEQYF.

The chain uses TRBV20-1 and TRBJ2-7; D tentatively reads TRBD1 or TRBD2 (5 bases each). Trimming stripped 1 base from V and 0 bases from J, with 16 bases between. CDR1 is DFQATT, CDR2 SNEGSKA, per germline (reference sequence). This CDR3 has 16 amino acids. CDR3 protein: CSARGRGPHGSYEQYV. CDR3 coding DNA: TGCAGTGCTAGAGGACGGGGCCCTCACGGCTCCTACGAGCAGTACGTC.

The V and J genes are TRBV13 and TRBJ2-1; D not certain. In germline, CDR1 is PRHDT, CDR2 FYEKMQ (reference sequence). The length of the CDR3 is 14 residues. The ends were cut back, 5 bases at V and 2 bases at J, with 10 bases in the middle. The DNA of the CDR3 is TGTGCCAGCAGCGTCGCCAAGACCTACAATGAGCAGTTCTTC. It encodes CASSVAKTYNEQFF.

This clonotype was picked up many times. The rearrangement links TRBV5-6 to TRBJ2-5; D possibly corresponds to TRBD1 (6 bases). There are 14 residues in the CDR3. The V end was cut by 0 bases, the J end by 5 bases, with 11 bases between. Germline V gene sequence: CDR1 SGHDT, CDR2 YYEEEE. The CDR3: CASSLVKGVETQYF. The DNA of the CDR3 is TGTGCCAGCAGCTTGGTGAAGGGGGTCGAGACCCAGTACTTC.

The chain couples TRBV5-5 to TRBJ2-3, with D perhaps TRBD1 or TRBD2 (5 bases each). Germline values: CDR1 SGHKS, CDR2 YYEKEE (reference sequence). The CDR3 extends over 16 amino acids. V was shortened by 4 bases and J by 3 bases, with 18 bases between the two germline ends. The CDR3 sequence is CASSPFAGQRTDTQYF. CDR3 nucleotides: TGTGCCAGCAGCCCCTTTGCAGGGCAGCGGACAGATACGCAGTATTTT.

This clonotype was detected many times. V gene TRBV10-3 combines with J gene TRBJ2-7; TRBD2 matches at 7 bases. V dropped 10 bases and J dropped 3; count of bases not matched to a gene: 6. Germline CDR1 is ENHRY and CDR2 is SYGVKD. The CDR3 contains 12 residues. Here the CDR3 reads CATKGGGYEQYV. CDR3 DNA sequence: TGTGCCACCAAGGGCGGGGGCTACGAGCAGTACGTC.

This clonotype was seen only a few times. V is TRBV7-2 and J is TRBJ2-1; 10 nucleotides align to TRBD2. The CDR3 is made up of 15 amino acids. Trimming at V came to 1 base and at J to 8 bases, leaving 5 bases not matched to a gene. In germline, CDR1 is SGHTA, CDR2 FQGNSA. The chain's CDR3 is CASSLVSGGADEQFF. For the CDR3, the DNA is TGTGCCAGCAGCTTAGTCAGCGGGGGGGCGGATGAGCAGTTCTTC.

The gene calls are TRBV29-1 and TRBJ1-4; TRBD1 matches 8 bases. Germline V gives CDR1 SQVTM, CDR2 ANQGSEA. With V trimmed by 7 bases and J by 2 bases, 9 bases remained unmatched. The length of the CDR3 is 15 residues. The DNA of the CDR3 is TGCAGCGCAACCGGACAGGGCATCACTAATGAAAAACTGTTTTTT. As protein: CSATGQGITNEKLFF.

This clonotype showed up many times. The chain links TRBV7-3 to TRBJ2-1, with D perhaps TRBD2 (6 bases). V lost 5 bases to trimming and J lost 6 bases, with 20 bases between them. The CDR3 runs 16 residues. Germline V CDR1 and CDR2: SGHTA, FQGTGA. CDR3: CASSPLQGWRGNEQFF. The CDR3, as DNA: TGTGCCAGCAGCCCGCTTCAGGGTTGGAGGGGCAATGAGCAGTTCTTC.

In its sample, this clonotype ranks as medium-sized (0.01 to 0.1%). For the CDR3, the DNA is TGTGCCATCAGCGGGAACAGGGGGCTGGAGACCCAGTACTTC. Translating gives CAISGNRGLETQYF. The chain has TRBV10-3 and TRBJ2-5; 9 nucleotides align to TRBD1. The germline gives CDR1 ENHRY, CDR2 SYGVKD. This CDR3 has 14 residues. The ends lost 6 bases at V and 5 bases at J; junction bases unmatched: 7.

This clonotype occurred a few times. The chain has TRBV29-1 and TRBJ1-4; 7 bases match TRBD1. The CDR3 has 13 amino acids. J was trimmed by 8 bases and V by 7 bases; bases with no gene match: 10. Germline V CDR1 and CDR2: SQVTM, ANQGSEA. CDR3 coding DNA: TGCAGCGCCGAGGGGGCTTTTAGGGAAAAACTGTTTTTT. Protein: CSAEGAFREKLFF.

This clonotype is labeled large. The chain combines TRBV7-2 with TRBJ2-1; D is ambiguous. V lost 2 bases and J lost 3, with 11 bases in between. This CDR3 contains 15 residues. Per germline, CDR1 SGHTA and CDR2 FQGNSA. The CDR3 loop reads CASSLYSSSYNEQFF. CDR3 nucleotides: TGTGCCAGCAGCTTATACTCCTCCAGCTACAATGAGCAGTTCTTC.